In this sample, the clone carrying this TCR beta chain turned up a few times. Its antigen is still unknown. The isolated RNA, all of it, was reverse transcribed, so expressed TCRB transcripts were what got sequenced. TCRdb keeps only in-frame clones here, not all; method: immunoSEQ multiplex PCR. Of around 250,000 clones listed, 25% to 35% are singletons. Germline assignment: CDR1 GTSNPN and CDR2 SVGIG (reference sequence). The germline V and J ends were trimmed by 2 bases and 1 base, with 6 bases remaining between them. This CDR3 comprises 13 residues. The sample comes from a study of beta chain features in type 1 diabetes. About the research overall: Patients did not differ from healthy donors in age, gender or cell yield.

Study results and caveats: Within patients, naive, central memory and Treg TCRB repertoires seemed more similar than within healthy donors. Fewer junction insertions and more nucleotide deletions appeared in type 1 diabetes patients. Sequencing from cDNA could over-represent high-TCR-expressing cells.

Sequencing was done on a sample of central memory CD4+ T cells from blood. The chain carries TRBV30 and TRBJ2-1; D not certain. The TCR sequence derives from a man aged 25-45 years in good health. The CDR3 DNA reads as TGTGCCTGGAGTACAACATCCTACAATGAGCAGTTCTTC. Translation gives CAWSTTSYNEQFF.